The 14 T cell receptor beta chains given below trace back to one sample, sequenced in a study of CXCR3-negative and CXCR3-positive naive CD8 T cells. Their recognized antigens are unknown. UMI-tagged TRB cDNA libraries were built via 5' RACE. TCRdb reprocessed the 5' RACE reads and keeps a single row for each CDR3 protein, giving no DNA. This repertoire includes about 6,200 distinct CDR3 sequences. Study-level findings and limits: CXCR3-positive naive cells carried more hydrophobic TRB CDR3s than CXCR3-negative naive cells did.

Sequenced sample: naive CXCR3+ CD8+ T cells from blood. Indicated subset: CD45RO-CCR7+CD27+CD95- naive CD8+ T cells expressing CXCR3 (TNR3+). The receptors here all came from a human donor in good health. Some clones in this sample may be carry-over from other donors' samples.

The chain is built from TRBV6-5 and TRBJ2-7; TCRdb gives TRBD2 as the D gene, but with no DNA this cannot be confirmed. This CDR3 is 17 amino acids long. Germline CDR1 and CDR2: MNHEY and SVGAGI. CDR3 amino acids: CASSYSIPGGVLNEQYF.

CDR3 protein: CASSQDPGELFF. The rearrangement uses TRBV4-1 and TRBJ2-2. This CDR3 spans 12 amino acids. Germline CDR1 and CDR2: MGHRA and YSYEKL.

The rearrangement joins TRBV10-3 to TRBJ2-3; TCRdb designates TRBD2, a call that cannot be tested without DNA. This CDR3 region has 16 residues. In germline, CDR1 is ENHRY, CDR2 SYGVKD. CDR3: CAISGLTSEEADTQYF.

The genes are TRBV19 and TRBJ2-3; TCRdb proposes TRBD2, but this gene call is untestable without DNA. Germline CDR1 is LNHDA and CDR2 is SQIVND (reference sequence). The CDR3 totals 15 residues. The CDR3: CASSMTSGGTDTQYF.

This clonotype is deemed medium-sized by its frequency. V is TRBV29-1 and J is TRBJ2-1; the TRBD1 assignment by TCRdb is unverifiable without DNA. CDR1 and CDR2 (germline): SQVTM, ANQGSEA. The CDR3 contains 13 residues. The CDR3 protein is CSVEPGVGNEQFF.

By frequency, this clonotype registers medium-sized (0.01 to 0.1%). The V call is TRBV29-1, the J call TRBJ2-2. Germline lookup yields CDR1 SQVTM and CDR2 ANQGSEA. CDR3 length: 15 amino acids. This CDR3 is CSVGLGSTNTGELFF.

The V gene is TRBV9, the J gene TRBJ2-1; TCRdb proposes TRBD1, but this gene call is untestable without DNA. The CDR3 sequence is 14 residues long. Germline V CDR1 and CDR2: SGDLS, YYNGEE. CDR3 protein: CASSASPGVNEQFF.

According to its frequency, this clonotype is medium-sized. The CDR3 is CSVEDRAGGPFF. The genes are TRBV29-1 and TRBJ1-1; TCRdb selects TRBD1, and the lack of DNA leaves this call unchecked. Germline CDR1 SQVTM, CDR2 ANQGSEA. The CDR3 contains 12 residues.

This clonotype registers medium-sized by frequency. V and J are TRBV3-1 and TRBJ2-1; TCRdb's D call of TRBD2 is untestable without DNA. The CDR3 length is 16 residues. The V gene's germline CDR1 is LGHDT and CDR2 YNNKEL (reference sequence). CDR3: CASSQETGLAYNEQFF.

The chain recombines TRBV4-2 with TRBJ2-3. Germline V lookup: CDR1 LGHNA, CDR2 YNFKEQ. The CDR3 contains 14 residues. CDR3 protein: CASSQVVATDTQYF.

In terms of frequency, this clonotype is medium-sized. The genes are TRBV7-9 and TRBJ1-5; TCRdb indicates TRBD1, and absent DNA this call remains unverified. The CDR3 totals 16 residues. Germline V gene lookup returns CDR1 SEHNR and CDR2 FQNEAQ (reference sequence). The CDR3 sequence is CASSSPSGGSNQPQHF.

This clonotype registers medium-sized by frequency. The chain employs TRBV15 and TRBJ2-3; TCRdb's D call of TRBD2 is untestable without DNA. This CDR3 is 17 amino acids long. CDR1 is LNHNV and CDR2 is YYDKDF in the germline V gene (reference sequence). The CDR3 sequence: CATSRTPLAGVTDTQYF.

The chain uses TRBV5-1 and TRBJ2-5; there is no DNA to check the TCRdb D call of TRBD2. The CDR3 totals 14 residues. Germline V gene lookup returns CDR1 SGHRS and CDR2 YFSETQ. CDR3 loop: CASSLGWEEETQYF.

The chain links TRBV3-1 to TRBJ1-1. The CDR3 has 13 amino acids. The germline V gene has CDR1 LGHDT and CDR2 YNNKEL (reference sequence). CDR3 in amino acids: CASSQGRYTEAFF.